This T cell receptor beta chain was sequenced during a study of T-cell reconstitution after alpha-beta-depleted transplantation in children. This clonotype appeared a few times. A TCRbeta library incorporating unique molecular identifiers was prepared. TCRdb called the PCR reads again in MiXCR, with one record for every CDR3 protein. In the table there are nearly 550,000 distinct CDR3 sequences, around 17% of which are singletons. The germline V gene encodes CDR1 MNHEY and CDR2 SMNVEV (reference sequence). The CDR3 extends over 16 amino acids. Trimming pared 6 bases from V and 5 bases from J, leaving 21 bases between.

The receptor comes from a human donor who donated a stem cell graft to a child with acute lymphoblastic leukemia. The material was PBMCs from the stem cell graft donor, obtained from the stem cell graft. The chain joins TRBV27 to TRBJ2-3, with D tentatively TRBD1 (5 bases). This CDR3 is CASSQGKGPGRDTQYF. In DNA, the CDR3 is TGTGCCAGCAGCCAGGGAAAGGGGCCCGGTAGAGATACGCAGTATTTT.